The next 13 T cell receptor beta chains were all read from a single sample in a study of control samples from healthy donors and cancer patients. Repertoires were generated with immunoSEQ multiplex PCR, while TCRdb's copy carries only in-frame clones and drops some. The data show about 18,000 clones, 80% to 90% seen once. The sequenced sample was PBMCs. The receptors were sampled from a woman between 70 and 85 years old with lung cancer.

This clone was counted a single time. This chain links TRBV24-1 with TRBJ2-1, with 12 bases lining up with TRBD2. The V gene's germline CDR1 is KGHDR and CDR2 SFDVKD. Trimming removed 6 bases from V and 6 bases from J; junction bases left unmatched: 14. This CDR3 region has 18 residues. The CDR3 sequence: CATSSYSSTSGSLNEQFF. As DNA, the CDR3 is TGTGCCACCAGTTCCTACTCGTCGACTAGCGGGAGTCTCAATGAGCAGTTCTTC.

This chain connects TRBV10-3 to TRBJ2-4, with D possibly TRBD2 on 5 matching bases. This CDR3 is 15 amino acids long. Germline lookup yields CDR1 ENHRY and CDR2 SYGVKD. V lost 3 bases and J 3 bases, leaving 12 bases between the germline ends. The CDR3: CAISDNGLGKNIQYF. For the CDR3, the DNA is TGTGCCATCAGTGACAACGGACTCGGCAAAAACATTCAGTACTTC.

This clone was seen once. The CDR3 here is CASSFSGLSSYEQYF. The CDR3 DNA reads as TGTGCCAGCAGCTTCTCCGGACTGAGCTCCTACGAGCAGTACTTC. The V call is TRBV5-5, the J call TRBJ2-7; tentative D call: TRBD2 (5 bases). Trimming took 2 bases from V and 0 from J, leaving 12 bases between them. The CDR3 runs to 15 residues. Germline V gene lookup returns CDR1 SGHKS and CDR2 YYEKEE (reference sequence).

The chain has TRBV6-1 and TRBJ2-7, with D uncertain. CDR3 size: 13 residues. CDR1 and CDR2 from the germline V gene are MNHNS and SASEGT. V lost 1 base, J lost 0 bases, and 4 bases lay in between. As DNA, the CDR3 is TGTGCCAGCAGTGAAGTCAGCTCCTACGAGCAGTACTTC. It specifies CASSEVSSYEQYF.

The chain recombines TRBV28 with TRBJ1-3; 7 positions match TRBD1. Germline V gene sequence: CDR1 MDHEN, CDR2 SYDVKM. V gave up 5 bases and J gave up 4 bases; unmatched junction bases: 8. The CDR3 loop spans 15 amino acids. CDR3 protein: CASSEQGIRGNTIYF. Written as DNA, the CDR3 is TGTGCCAGCAGTGAACAGGGGATAAGGGGAAACACCATATATTTT.

The chain joins TRBV24-1 to TRBJ2-3; D might be TRBD1 (5 bases). This CDR3 contains 14 residues. Germline loops: CDR1 KGHDR, CDR2 SFDVKD. Deletions cut 3 bases from V and 0 bases from J, with 6 bases between. Here the CDR3 reads CATSDQGSTDTQYF. CDR3 nucleotide sequence: TGTGCCACCAGTGATCAGGGAAGCACAGATACGCAGTATTTT.

The gene calls are TRBV21-1 and TRBJ1-6. TRBV21-1 is a known pseudogene. The CDR3 contains 19 residues. CDR3 DNA sequence: TGTGCCAGCAGCAAAATCCCGGCAGCAACGAGCTCCTATAATTCACCCCTCCACTTT. This translates into CASSKIPAATSSYNSPLHF.

This sequence joins TRBV6-5 and TRBJ1-6; D is possibly TRBD1 (5 bases). This CDR3 contains 15 residues. Germline V gene data show CDR1 as MNHEY and CDR2 as SVGAGI. Trimming stripped 4 bases from V and 7 bases from J, with 14 bases between. CDR3 in DNA: TGTGCCAGCAGTTCGGGGCCTCTAGAGAATTCACCCCTCCACTTT. It encodes CASSSGPLENSPLHF.

The rearrangement links TRBV23-1 to TRBJ2-7, with 7 nucleotides matching TRBD2. TRBV23-1 counts as an open reading frame of uncertain function. This CDR3 region has 16 residues. V lost 3 bases to trimming and J lost 6 bases; unmatched junction nucleotides: 14. This CDR3 reads CASSHVSGLDFFEQYF. The CDR3 bases are TGCGCCAGCAGTCACGTGAGCGGACTAGATTTTTTCGAGCAGTACTTC.

The chain joins TRBV9 to TRBJ2-1, with a weak D call TRBD2 (5 bases). The CDR3 length is 15 residues. The V end was cut by 0 bases, the J end by 3 bases, with 10 bases between. Germline V gene data show CDR1 as SGDLS and CDR2 as YYNGEE. The CDR3 loop reads CASSVDGSDYNEQFF. As DNA, the CDR3 is TGTGCCAGCAGCGTAGATGGTAGCGACTACAATGAGCAGTTCTTC. The full variable domain, completed using reference TRBV9 and TRBJ2-1, is DSGVTQTPKHLITATGQRVTLRCSPRSGDLSVYWYQQSLDQGLQFLIQYYNGEERAKGNILERFSAQQFPDLHSELNLSSLELGDSALYFCASSVDGSDYNEQFFGPGTRLTVL.

The V gene is TRBV2, the J gene TRBJ2-1; D unclear. V was shortened by 3 bases and J by 2 bases, with 11 bases between the two germline ends. CDR3 length: 15 amino acids. Germline V gene sequence: CDR1 SNHLY, CDR2 FYNNEI. The CDR3 spells CASSDPTATYNEQFF. In DNA form, the CDR3 reads TGTGCCAGCAGTGACCCGACGGCTACCTACAATGAGCAGTTCTTC.

This chain uses TRBV2 with TRBJ1-3; D may be TRBD1 (5 bases). The CDR3 runs 16 residues. V was cut by 1 base and J by 0 bases, with 10 bases left in between. CDR1 and CDR2 (germline): SNHLY, FYNNEI. The CDR3 spells CASSEEAGSSGNTIYF. The CDR3 DNA is TGTGCCAGCAGTGAAGAGGCAGGGAGCTCTGGAAACACCATATATTTT.

The chain joins TRBV2 to TRBJ2-7, with 7 positions matching TRBD1. Looked up from germline, CDR1 is SNHLY and CDR2 is FYNNEI. The V and J ends lost 9 bases and 2 bases, in that order; junction bases with no gene match: 10. The CDR3 extends over 14 amino acids. The CDR3 reads CASRGQSSTYEQYF. The CDR3 nucleotides read TGTGCCAGTAGGGGGCAGTCATCGACCTACGAGCAGTACTTC.